This is a list of T cell receptor beta chains from one sample in a study of cytomegalovirus exposure and HLA in healthy donors. Sequenced by immunoSEQ multiplex PCR; TCRdb stores in-frame clones only, minus some. The table lists about 190,000 clones, over 65% of them singletons. What was sequenced was PBMCs. These receptors were collected from a man aged 18 to 30 in good health and CMV-seropositive. CDR3s include the opening cysteine and the closing phenylalanine or tryptophan. Fields, in order: V gene, D gene, clone size, J gene, CDR3 protein, CDR3 DNA. The D gene is left open where the match is weak. For some rows the clone size is stated as once, few or many, or as a class when expanded; others skip it.

>TRBV11-3|-|-|TRBJ2-5
CASSFGGLGKETQYF
TGTGCCAGCAGCTTCGGGGGGCTCGGGAAAGAGACCCAGTACTTC
>TRBV29-1|-|-|TRBJ1-1
CSANSSPGTGNTEAFF
TGCAGCGCGAACTCAAGTCCCGGGACTGGGAACACTGAAGCTTTCTTT
>TRBV9|TRBD1|-|TRBJ2-1
CASSATGINEQFF
TGTGCCAGCAGCGCGACAGGGATCAATGAGCAGTTCTTC
>TRBV29-1|-|-|TRBJ2-5
CSVGVIFERIEETQYF
TGCAGCGTTGGTGTTATCTTCGAGAGAATAGAGGAGACCCAGTACTTC
>TRBV30|-|-|TRBJ1-2
CAWSPPGISTGYGYTF
TGTGCCTGGAGCCCACCCGGGATCTCTACGGGCTATGGCTACACCTTC
>TRBV7-9|TRBD1|few|TRBJ2-7
CASSDRGEQYF
TGTGCCAGCAGCGACAGGGGCGAGCAGTACTTC
>TRBV29-1|TRBD1|-|TRBJ1-2
CSVAASTGGHYGYTF
TGCAGCGTCGCCGCCTCAACAGGGGGGCACTATGGCTACACCTTC
>TRBV5-1|-|-|TRBJ1-1
CASSTTGVNTEAFF
TGCGCCAGCAGCACAACCGGAGTGAACACTGAAGCTTTCTTT
>TRBV5-5|-|-|TRBJ1-4
CASSSPSGEKLFF
TGTGCCAGCAGCTCACCGTCCGGGGAAAAACTGTTTTTT
>TRBV19|TRBD1|-|TRBJ2-3
CASSIGLRTGADTQYF
TGTGCCAGTAGTATTGGTCTCAGGACAGGGGCAGATACGCAGTATTTT
>TRBV30|-|-|TRBJ2-7
CAWTLPPTSGHEQYF
TGTGCCTGGACCCTACCCCCGACCTCGGGTCACGAGCAGTACTTC
>TRBV30|TRBD2|-|TRBJ2-2
CAWSTLAGGPKNTGELFF
TGTGCCTGGAGTACACTAGCGGGAGGGCCCAAGAACACCGGGGAGCTGTTTTTT
>TRBV18|TRBD1|-|TRBJ2-4
CASSPGTGLKNIQYF
TGTGCCAGCTCACCCGGGACAGGGCTAAAAAACATTCAGTACTTC
>TRBV6-4|TRBD2|few|TRBJ2-2
CASSDSSGSTGELFF
TGTGCCAGCAGTGACTCTAGCGGGAGCACCGGGGAGCTGTTTTTT
>TRBV5-1|-|-|TRBJ2-1
CASSPRDTSYNEQFF
TGCGCCAGCAGCCCACGGGATACGTCCTACAATGAGCAGTTCTTC
>TRBV5-4|TRBD2|-|TRBJ2-7
CASSLAGGAYEQYF
TGTGCCAGCAGCTTAGCGGGAGGTGCTTACGAGCAGTACTTC